The sequence of this TCR beta chain was determined in a study of cytomegalovirus exposure and HLA in healthy donors. The PCR had 60 Vbeta and 13 Jbeta primers. Sequencing used immunoSEQ multiplex PCR; TCRdb keeps in-frame clones, though not all of them. The data show around 160,000 clones, with roughly 87% seen just once and approximately 4% held by the top ten. This clone showed up just a few times. The CDR3 loop spans 17 amino acids. CDR1 and CDR2 (germline): LGHNA, YSLEER. Deletions cut 0 bases from V and 4 bases from J, with 16 bases between. The material sequenced was PBMCs. The clonotype comes from a man over 45 in good health and CMV-seropositive. The rearrangement links TRBV4-3 to TRBJ1-5; no firm D call. The CDR3 nucleotides read TGCGCCAGCAGCCAAGATGTCGAGGAGTTCGGAAATCAGCCCCAGCATTTT. Translated, it gives CASSQDVEEFGNQPQHF.